The 8 T cell receptor beta chains reported below all come from one sample, sequenced in a study of blood T cells in healthy people across ages. The authors ran a second PCR of about 6 to 11 cycles using a sample-barcoded 5' primer and a J-beta primer mix. TCRdb re-called the 5' RACE reads through MiXCR, storing one row per CDR3 protein. This table has approximately 1.5 million distinct CDR3 sequences, roughly a third appearing once. The sequenced material came from blood. The receptors here all came from a woman aged 25 to 39 in good health.

This clonotype came up a few times. The chain links TRBV7-9 to TRBJ2-1; D is perhaps TRBD1 (5 bases). V lost 5 bases and J 2 bases, leaving 10 bases between the germline ends. Per germline, CDR1 SEHNR and CDR2 FQNEAQ (reference sequence). The CDR3 contains 14 residues. The CDR3 DNA is TGTGCCAGCAGCCAGGGTTACGCCTACAATGAGCAGTTCTTC. The encoded protein is CASSQGYAYNEQFF. The variable domain in full, completed from reference TRBV7-9 and TRBJ2-1, reads DTGVSQNPRHKITKRGQNVTFRCDPISEHNRLYWYRQTLGQGPEFLTYFQNEAQLEKSRLLSDRFSAERPKGSFSTLEIQRTEQGDSAMYLCASSQGYAYNEQFFGPGTRLTVL.

This clonotype was detected a few times. The J gene is TRBJ1-2, the V gene TRBV11-1; 9 nucleotides line up with TRBD1. Germline CDR1 and CDR2: SGHAT and FQDESV (reference sequence). Germline trimming cut 3 bases from V and 6 bases from J; bases unmatched to any gene: 5. The CDR3 totals 14 residues. CDR3 sequence (DNA): TGTGCCAGCAGCTTTAACCGGGACAGGGATGGCTACACCTTC. Protein sequence: CASSFNRDRDGYTF.

This clonotype was counted between two and nine times. The CDR3 reads CASSFPPSGGIQETQYF. For the CDR3, the DNA is TGTGCCAGCAGCTTCCCCCCTAGCGGGGGGATACAAGAGACCCAGTACTTC. The rearrangement joins TRBV7-9 to TRBJ2-5; 11 nucleotides align to TRBD2. The CDR3 totals 17 residues. Germline V lookup: CDR1 SEHNR, CDR2 FQNEAQ (reference sequence). J lost 2 bases, V lost 3 bases, and 8 bases had no gene match.

This clonotype was counted at least ten times. This chain uses TRBV28 with TRBJ2-4; D call uncertain. The V gene lost 5 bases and the J gene lost 6 bases, with 8 bases spanning the gap. From germline, CDR1 is MDHEN and CDR2 SYDVKM. The CDR3 covers 12 residues. In DNA form, the CDR3 reads TGTGCCAGCAGTCGAACGGGAAACATTCAGTACTTC. It translates to CASSRTGNIQYF.

This clonotype occurred many times. The rearrangement joins TRBV4-1 to TRBJ2-7, with 10 nucleotides matching TRBD2. V lost 0 bases to trimming and J lost 3 bases; unmatched junction nucleotides: 2. Per the germline V gene, CDR1 is MGHRA and CDR2 is YSYEKL. The CDR3 runs to 15 residues. CDR3 in DNA: TGCGCCAGCAGCCAAGAAAAGCGGGGGGGCTACGAGCAGTACTTC. As protein: CASSQEKRGGYEQYF.

In its sample, this clonotype was seen a few times. The chain recombines TRBV28 with TRBJ2-3, with 9 positions matching TRBD1. There are 16 residues in the CDR3. The trim removed 5 bases at V and 7 bases at J, leaving 13 bases unmatched. The germline V gene encodes CDR1 MDHEN and CDR2 SYDVKM. The CDR3 nucleotides read TGTGCCAGCAGTCCACCGGGACAGGGTATTGGGAATACGCAGTATTTT. This sequence encodes CASSPPGQGIGNTQYF.

There are many counts of this clonotype. The V call is TRBV29-1, the J call TRBJ2-7; 12 nucleotides agree with TRBD2. CDR1 and CDR2 (germline): SQVTM, ANQGSEA. The V segment lost 5 bases and the J segment 0 bases; nucleotides outside the gene matches: 2. CDR3 length equals 14 residues. This chain's CDR3 is CSVMTSGGSYEQYF. The CDR3 nucleotides read TGCAGCGTTATGACTAGCGGGGGCTCCTACGAGCAGTACTTC.

As to this clonotype: A much larger clonotype is one base distant, so this may be a read error. The genes are TRBV7-9 and TRBJ2-1, with 11 bases matching TRBD2. This CDR3 contains 17 residues. Per the germline V gene, CDR1 is SEHNR and CDR2 is FQNEAQ (reference sequence). DNA of the CDR3: TGTGCCGGCAGCTTAGCGGGAGGGCCCAGCTCCTACAATGAGCAGTTCTTC. Protein sequence: CAGSLAGGPSSYNEQFF. The whole variable domain, remainder taken from reference TRBV7-9 and TRBJ2-1, is DTGVSQNPRHKITKRGQNVTFRCDPISEHNRLYWYRQTLGQGPEFLTYFQNEAQLEKSRLLSDRFSAERPKGSFSTLEIQRTEQGDSAMYLCAGSLAGGPSSYNEQFFGPGTRLTVL.